This is a list of T cell receptor beta chains from one sample in a study of CD8 T cells in ankylosing spondylitis. TCRdb re-derived calls from the 5' RACE reads in MiXCR, one entry per CDR3 protein. The sample consists of 90,000 to 120,000 distinct CDR3 sequences, about 25% of them appearing once. The sample consisted of synovial fluid, either unsorted or a sorted T cell fraction (not recorded which). All receptors derive from a male donor with ankylosing spondylitis. Both conserved end residues are part of each CDR3. The order of the fields is V gene, J gene, D gene, clone size, CDR3 protein, CDR3 DNA. The D gene is left open where the match is weak. Clone size appears in some rows only: once, few, many, or a class for an expanded clone.

v_call: TRBV2
j_call: TRBJ1-2
d_call: TRBD1
clone_size: .
cdr3_aa: CASRDRGPEGYTF
cdr3_nt: TGTGCCAGCAGGGACAGGGGCCCGGAGGGCTACACCTTC

v_call: TRBV4-1
j_call: TRBJ1-4
d_call: .
clone_size: many
cdr3_aa: CASSHLLQGPTNEKLFF
cdr3_nt: TGCGCCAGCAGCCACTTACTTCAAGGTCCAACTAATGAAAAACTGTTTTTT

v_call: TRBV28
j_call: TRBJ1-1
d_call: TRBD1
clone_size: many
cdr3_aa: CASSNPGQGRAEAFF
cdr3_nt: TGTGCCAGCAGTAACCCGGGACAGGGTAGGGCTGAAGCTTTCTTT

v_call: TRBV7-8
j_call: TRBJ1-1
d_call: .
clone_size: many
cdr3_aa: CASSPAGGGAFF
cdr3_nt: TGTGCCAGCAGCCCAGCTGGTGGGGGAGCTTTCTTT

v_call: TRBV24-1
j_call: TRBJ2-1
d_call: TRBD1
clone_size: .
cdr3_aa: CATSDMGQGFEQFF
cdr3_nt: TGTGCCACCAGTGATATGGGACAGGGGTTTGAGCAGTTCTTC

v_call: TRBV7-9
j_call: TRBJ2-6
d_call: .
clone_size: few
cdr3_aa: CASSGWSGASGANVLTF
cdr3_nt: TGTGCCAGCAGCGGGTGGTCGGGGGCTTCTGGGGCCAACGTCCTGACTTTC

v_call: TRBV28
j_call: TRBJ1-3
d_call: .
clone_size: .
cdr3_aa: CSSRAQGSSSGNTIYF
cdr3_nt: TGTTCCAGCAGAGCTCAGGGGTCCAGTTCTGGAAACACCATATATTTT

v_call: TRBV5-1
j_call: TRBJ1-1
d_call: .
clone_size: .
cdr3_aa: CASSGRGNTEAFF
cdr3_nt: TGCGCCAGCAGCGGCCGAGGGAACACTGAAGCTTTCTTT

v_call: TRBV2
j_call: TRBJ2-1
d_call: TRBD2
clone_size: few
cdr3_aa: CASSPSGEGFNEQFF
cdr3_nt: TGTGCCAGCAGTCCAAGCGGGGAAGGCTTCAATGAGCAGTTCTTC

v_call: TRBV20-1
j_call: TRBJ1-6
d_call: TRBD1
clone_size: .
cdr3_aa: CSARTGGRYSPLHF
cdr3_nt: TGCAGTGCTAGGACAGGGGGCCGGTATTCACCCCTCCACTTT

v_call: TRBV11-3
j_call: TRBJ2-1
d_call: TRBD2
clone_size: many
cdr3_aa: CASSPRTSSGEQFF
cdr3_nt: TGTGCCAGCAGCCCCAGGACTAGTTCGGGTGAGCAGTTCTTC

v_call: TRBV20-1
j_call: TRBJ2-7
d_call: TRBD1
clone_size: .
cdr3_aa: CSASEGTGNSYEQYF
cdr3_nt: TGCAGTGCTAGCGAAGGGACAGGGAACTCCTACGAGCAGTACTTC

v_call: TRBV5-1
j_call: TRBJ2-1
d_call: TRBD1
clone_size: few
cdr3_aa: CASSEGQGTYNEQFF
cdr3_nt: TGCGCCAGCAGCGAAGGACAGGGAACCTACAATGAGCAGTTCTTC

v_call: TRBV5-1
j_call: TRBJ1-5
d_call: .
clone_size: few
cdr3_aa: CASSLAGGLGEAQHF
cdr3_nt: TGCGCCAGCAGCTTGGCCGGGGGGTTGGGAGAAGCCCAGCATTTT

v_call: TRBV5-6
j_call: TRBJ1-6
d_call: .
clone_size: .
cdr3_aa: CASSFGGSNSPLHF
cdr3_nt: TGTGCCAGCAGCTTCGGGGGTTCCAATTCACCCCTCCACTTT

v_call: TRBV25-1
j_call: TRBJ2-1
d_call: .
clone_size: .
cdr3_aa: CASSDPGTQQNEQFF
cdr3_nt: TGTGCCAGCAGTGATCCCGGGACCCAGCAGAATGAGCAGTTCTTC

v_call: TRBV7-8
j_call: TRBJ1-1
d_call: .
clone_size: .
cdr3_aa: CASSLSGFPEAFF
cdr3_nt: TGTGCCAGCAGCTTATCAGGGTTCCCTGAAGCTTTCTTT

v_call: TRBV14
j_call: TRBJ2-3
d_call: TRBD2
clone_size: .
cdr3_aa: CASSRLAGVTTDTQYF
cdr3_nt: TGTGCCAGCAGCCGACTAGCGGGAGTCACTACAGATACGCAGTATTTT

v_call: TRBV10-3
j_call: TRBJ2-3
d_call: .
clone_size: .
cdr3_aa: CAISESTLGSGKDTQYF
cdr3_nt: TGTGCCATCAGTGAGTCGACTCTGGGGAGCGGAAAAGATACGCAGTATTTT

v_call: TRBV20-1
j_call: TRBJ1-4
d_call: .
clone_size: .
cdr3_aa: CSARARAGNEKLFF
cdr3_nt: TGCAGTGCTAGAGCCAGGGCGGGAAATGAAAAACTGTTTTTT

v_call: TRBV21-1
j_call: TRBJ2-3
d_call: .
clone_size: .
cdr3_aa: CASSPPGMTSDTRGDTQYF
cdr3_nt: TGTGCCAGCAGCCCCCCCGGGATGACTAGCGACACGAGGGGGGATACGCAGTATTTT

v_call: TRBV7-9
j_call: TRBJ1-5
d_call: .
clone_size: medium-sized
cdr3_aa: CASSLWEDQPQHF
cdr3_nt: TGTGCCAGCAGCTTATGGGAGGATCAGCCCCAGCATTTT

v_call: TRBV11-2
j_call: TRBJ2-1
d_call: .
clone_size: few
cdr3_aa: CASSLLGGGDNEQFF
cdr3_nt: TGTGCCAGCAGCTTATTAGGGGGAGGGGACAATGAGCAGTTCTTC

v_call: TRBV11-2
j_call: TRBJ2-1
d_call: TRBD2
clone_size: medium-sized
cdr3_aa: CASSEHLAGVNEQFF
cdr3_nt: TGTGCCAGCAGCGAACACCTAGCGGGAGTCAATGAGCAGTTCTTC

v_call: TRBV6-2/TRBV6-3
j_call: TRBJ2-6
d_call: .
clone_size: .
cdr3_aa: CASSFNPSTGANVLTF
cdr3_nt: TGTGCCAGCAGTTTCAACCCGTCGACTGGGGCCAACGTCCTGACTTTC

v_call: TRBV7-9
j_call: TRBJ2-1
d_call: .
clone_size: many
cdr3_aa: CASSFTTVAKYEQFF
cdr3_nt: TGTGCCAGCAGCTTCACGACAGTCGCCAAATATGAGCAGTTCTTC

v_call: TRBV30
j_call: TRBJ1-1
d_call: TRBD1
clone_size: .
cdr3_aa: CAWSSGQGGAFF
cdr3_nt: TGTGCCTGGAGTTCAGGACAGGGTGGAGCTTTCTTT

v_call: TRBV7-2
j_call: TRBJ1-1
d_call: TRBD1
clone_size: few
cdr3_aa: CASSSRGLTEAFF
cdr3_nt: TGTGCCAGCAGCTCGAGGGGGCTGACTGAAGCTTTCTTT

v_call: TRBV11-3
j_call: TRBJ2-5
d_call: TRBD2
clone_size: many
cdr3_aa: CASSSRRGGKEQETQYF
cdr3_nt: TGTGCCAGCAGTTCCAGGAGGGGAGGGAAGGAACAAGAGACCCAGTACTTC

v_call: TRBV5-5
j_call: TRBJ2-7
d_call: .
clone_size: .
cdr3_aa: CASSLLDNSYEQYF
cdr3_nt: TGTGCCAGCAGCCTATTAGACAACTCCTACGAGCAGTACTTC

v_call: TRBV25-1
j_call: TRBJ2-7
d_call: .
clone_size: .
cdr3_aa: CASSELSSSSYEQYF
cdr3_nt: TGTGCCAGCAGTGAATTAAGTTCTAGCTCCTACGAGCAGTACTTC

v_call: TRBV20-1
j_call: TRBJ2-2
d_call: TRBD2
clone_size: once
cdr3_aa: CCARDLAGVRAGELFF
cdr3_nt: TGCTGTGCTAGAGATCTAGCGGGAGTACGGGCCGGGGAGCTGTTTTTT

v_call: TRBV20-1
j_call: TRBJ2-2
d_call: TRBD2
clone_size: few
cdr3_aa: CSARVGAGGSTGELFF
cdr3_nt: TGCAGTGCTAGAGTCGGAGCGGGAGGAAGCACCGGGGAGCTGTTTTTT

v_call: TRBV5-1
j_call: TRBJ2-1
d_call: .
clone_size: few
cdr3_aa: CASSLQTGSAEQFF
cdr3_nt: TGCGCCAGCAGCTTACAAACAGGGTCGGCTGAGCAGTTCTTC

v_call: TRBV29-1
j_call: TRBJ1-1
d_call: .
clone_size: many
cdr3_aa: CSVPGGREAFF
cdr3_nt: TGCAGCGTTCCCGGGGGCCGTGAAGCTTTCTTT

v_call: TRBV27
j_call: TRBJ1-1
d_call: TRBD1
clone_size: .
cdr3_aa: CASVGWGQGDKGAFF
cdr3_nt: TGTGCCAGCGTAGGGTGGGGACAGGGGGATAAAGGAGCTTTCTTT

v_call: TRBV6-2/TRBV6-3
j_call: TRBJ2-1
d_call: .
clone_size: .
cdr3_aa: CASSYNGRFSYNEQFF
cdr3_nt: TGTGCCAGCAGTTACAACGGGAGATTCTCCTACAATGAGCAGTTCTTC

v_call: TRBV3-1
j_call: TRBJ1-5
d_call: .
clone_size: many
cdr3_aa: CASSPQLSNQPQHF
cdr3_nt: TGTGCCAGCAGCCCTCAGCTTAGCAATCAGCCCCAGCATTTT

v_call: TRBV7-2
j_call: TRBJ1-3
d_call: .
clone_size: .
cdr3_aa: CASSNEVGNTIYF
cdr3_nt: TGTGCCAGCAGCAATGAGGTTGGAAACACCATATATTTT